The 17 T cell receptor beta chains in this list originate from one sample, sequenced in a study of blood T cell repertoires in COVID-19. The table came from immunoSEQ multiplex PCR; TCRdb's copy has only in-frame clones and leaves some out. The sample has about 30,000 clones, approximately 80% seen once. Sequencing used peripheral blood. The receptors originated from a woman in her sixties or seventies with acute or convalescent COVID-19.

The DNA for the CDR3 is TGTGCCAGCAGTTCCTCGGACAGGGGGCGGTGGTACAATGAAAAACTGTTTTTT. Amino acids: CASSSSDRGRWYNEKLFF. This chain links TRBV27 with TRBJ1-4; 11 positions match TRBD1. The germline V gene has CDR1 MNHEY and CDR2 SMNVEV (reference sequence). With 4 bases clipped from V and 5 bases from J, the junction kept 12 bases outside the gene matches. The CDR3 spans 18 residues. The whole variable domain, filled in from reference TRBV27 and TRBJ1-4, reads EAQVTQNPRYLITVTGKKLTVTCSQNMNHEYMSWYRQDPGLGLRQIYYSMNVEVTDKGDVPEGYKVSRKEKRNFPLILESPSPNQTSLYFCASSSSDRGRWYNEKLFFGSGTQLSVL.

The table lists this clone with a few counts. The V gene is TRBV6-4, the J gene TRBJ1-2; 10 bases align to TRBD1. CDR3 length: 17 residues. J lost 4 bases, V lost 3 bases, and 11 bases had no gene match. CDR1 and CDR2 (germline): MRHNA, SNTAGT. This CDR3 is CASSERDRGASSYGYTF. CDR3 coding DNA: TGTGCCAGCAGTGAGCGGGACAGGGGCGCCTCCTCCTATGGCTACACCTTC.

This clone was detected a few times. The V gene is TRBV6-6, the J gene TRBJ1-1; TRBD1 matches at 9 bases. The germline V gene has CDR1 MNHNY and CDR2 SVGAGI (reference sequence). This CDR3 is 15 amino acids long. Unmatched junction bases numbered 5, after V lost 5 bases and J lost 1 base. The DNA for the CDR3 is TGTGCCAGCAGTCTACCGGGACAGGGGAACACTGAAGCTTTCTTT. Amino acid sequence: CASSLPGQGNTEAFF.

This clone was observed many times. The chain carries TRBV4-1 and TRBJ2-3, with D hard to call. CDR1 and CDR2 (germline): MGHRA, YSYEKL. This CDR3 has 14 residues. V was clipped by 0 bases and J by 6 bases, with 10 bases between them. The CDR3 DNA follows: TGCGCCAGCAGCCAAGATCAACTTGTCGATACGCAGTATTTT. Translated: CASSQDQLVDTQYF.

The genes are TRBV4-2 and TRBJ1-2; D uncertain. The CDR3 totals 14 residues. V dropped 0 bases and J dropped 7 bases, with 12 bases sitting between them. Germline V gene lookup returns CDR1 LGHNA and CDR2 YNFKEQ. CDR3 nucleotides: TGTGCCAGCAGCCAAGATAGCACAGCGGGTGGCTACACCTTC. It encodes CASSQDSTAGGYTF.

The rearrangement links TRBV7-2 to TRBJ2-1; D is uncertain. V dropped 3 bases and J dropped 5 bases, with 8 bases sitting between them. The CDR3 covers 13 residues. Germline lookup yields CDR1 SGHTA and CDR2 FQGNSA. The CDR3 protein is CASSFSVNNEQFF. The CDR3 DNA reads TGTGCCAGCAGCTTTTCGGTGAACAATGAGCAGTTCTTC.

The J gene is TRBJ2-6, the V gene TRBV9; 8 nucleotides match TRBD1. V was clipped by 4 bases and J by 0 bases; unmatched bases: 9. The CDR3 is 18 residues long. Germline loops: CDR1 SGDLS, CDR2 YYNGEE. CDR3 sequence reads: CASSLSGTGSSGANVLTF. The CDR3, as DNA: TGTGCCAGCAGCCTCTCCGGGACAGGATCCTCTGGGGCCAACGTCCTGACTTTC.

This chain uses TRBV12-3 or TRBV12-4 with TRBJ2-1; weak D call: TRBD2 (6 bases). V was pared by 7 bases and J by 6 bases, with 10 bases between. CDR3 length: 12 amino acids. CDR3 in DNA: TGTGCCAGCAAAGTACTAGCCAATGAGCAGTTCTTC. Residues: CASKVLANEQFF.

The CDR3 DNA follows: TGTGCCAGCAGCAAAAAGGGGGCGGCAGGCACCACCTCTGGGGCCAACGTCCTGACTTTC. Protein: CASSKKGAAGTTSGANVLTF. The chain couples TRBV21-1 to TRBJ2-6; no check of the table's D call, TRBD1, against the DNA was made. TRBV21-1 is a listed pseudogene. The CDR3 has 20 amino acids.

V and J are TRBV7-2 and TRBJ2-7; 11 nucleotides match TRBD2. V lost 5 bases to trimming and J lost 1 base; unmatched junction nucleotides: 7. The germline gives CDR1 SGHTA, CDR2 FQGNSA. The CDR3 sequence is 16 residues long. This CDR3 is CASSRLLAGVSYEQYF. The CDR3 DNA reads TGTGCCAGCAGCCGTCTACTAGCGGGGGTATCCTACGAGCAGTACTTC.

The V gene is TRBV28, the J gene TRBJ1-2; no clear D gene. CDR3 length: 11 residues. CDR1 and CDR2 (germline): MDHEN, SYDVKM. V lost 4 bases, J lost 8 bases, and 8 bases lay in between. CDR3 bases: TGTGCCAGCAGTTCCAGCAGGGGCTACACCTTC. It encodes CASSSSRGYTF.

A few counts support this clone. The chain employs TRBV3-1 (or the pseudogene TRBV3-2) and TRBJ2-1, with 11 positions matching TRBD2. J gave up 13 bases and V 4 bases, and 12 bases lay outside the gene matches. The CDR3 spans 15 residues. CDR1 and CDR2 from the germline V gene are LGHDT and YNNKEL (reference sequence). Here the CDR3 DNA reads TGTGCCAGCAGCCCTCGTCCTAGCGGGGGGCCAATCCAGTTCTTC. It specifies CASSPRPSGGPIQFF.

The gene calls are TRBV7-8 and TRBJ1-1, with a possible D match to TRBD1 (5 bases). Trimming took off 10 bases at V and 1 base at J, with 19 bases between the two ends. Germline assignment: CDR1 SGHVS and CDR2 FQNEAQ. The CDR3 consists of 15 residues. DNA of the CDR3: TGTGCCACCTTCTCGATAGGGGTAGGGAACACTGAAGCTTTCTTT. The encoded protein is CATFSIGVGNTEAFF.

V is TRBV5-1 and J is TRBJ2-1; the match to TRBD2 covers 16 bases. The CDR3 totals 17 residues. J gave up 8 bases and V 3 bases, and 8 bases lay outside the gene matches. Germline CDR1 SGHRS, CDR2 YFSETQ. In nucleotides, the CDR3 is TGCGCCAGCAGCTACGGGACTAGCGGGGGGGTCTTTCATGAGCAGTTCTTC. It yields the protein CASSYGTSGGVFHEQFF.

This chain links TRBV28 with TRBJ2-1; the match to TRBD2 covers 14 bases. From germline, CDR1 is MDHEN and CDR2 SYDVKM. V shed 9 bases and J 5 bases; nucleotides not matched to a gene: 6. This CDR3 contains 15 residues. The CDR3 sequence is CASRETSGRDNEQFF. Here the CDR3 DNA reads TGTGCCAGTAGGGAGACTAGCGGGAGGGACAATGAGCAGTTCTTC.

This chain joins TRBV19 and TRBJ1-1; 10 bases align to TRBD1. Germline CDR1 reads LNHDA; CDR2 reads SQIVND (reference sequence). V dropped 5 bases and J dropped 3; count of bases not matched to a gene: 6. CDR3 size: 15 residues. This chain's CDR3 is CASSQGQGWYTEAFF. CDR3 sequence (DNA): TGTGCCAGTAGTCAGGGACAGGGGTGGTACACTGAAGCTTTCTTT.

The table lists this clone with a count of one. The rearrangement links TRBV6-5 to TRBJ2-1, with 8 bases that match TRBD2. Germline values: CDR1 MNHEY, CDR2 SVGAGI. The J segment lost 6 bases and the V segment lost 8 bases, leaving 12 bases of the junction unmatched. The CDR3 contains 15 residues. The CDR3 region has the DNA TGTGCCAGCGGGTCTACGGGGGGGGATTTCAATGAGCAGTTCTTC. This sequence encodes CASGSTGGDFNEQFF.